This T cell receptor (beta chain) was identified during a study of blood T cells in healthy people across ages. Extraction of total RNA produced a minimum of 5.5 micrograms from each sample. Whole-study findings and limits: The study could not conclusively compare naive and antigen-experienced cells, given its unsorted PBMCs. Diversity was estimated from one million T cells, and these estimates were considered underestimates.

Sample-barcoded 5' priming and a J-beta primer mix drove a second PCR of 7 to 11 cycles. Every single cDNA molecule received a tag from a template-switch adaptor with 12 random nucleotides. TCRdb itself ran the 5' RACE reads through MiXCR, one entry per CDR3 protein. The sample includes 980,000 or so distinct CDR3 sequences, 40% to 60% of them seen just once. The CDR3 length is 15 residues. V was cut by 4 bases and J by 1 base, with 13 bases left in between. CDR1 and CDR2 (germline): LGHDT, YNNKEL (reference sequence). This clonotype showed up just a few times. Its antigen is undetermined. Sample: blood. This chain joins TRBV3-1 and TRBJ1-1; a weak D match, TRBD1 (5 bases). The origin of this receptor is a man aged 25-40 years in good health. CDR3 in DNA: TGTGCCAGCAGCCCCCGGGGCCAGAAGAACACTGAAGCTTTCTTT. This translates into CASSPRGQKNTEAFF. The full variable domain, completed using reference TRBV3-1 and TRBJ1-1, is DTAVSQTPKYLVTQMGNDKSIKCEQNLGHDTMYWYKQDSKKFLKIMFSYNNKELIINETVPNRFSPKSPDKAHLNLHINSLELGDSAVYFCASSPRGQKNTEAFFGQGTRLTVV.